Below, 32 T cell receptor beta chains from the same sample are listed, as sequenced in a study of T cells in localized non-small cell lung cancer. Sequencing was performed with immunoSEQ multiplex PCR; in TCRdb, only in-frame clones are kept and a portion is missing. The table shows some 12,000 clones, with 70% to 90% occurring only once. The sequenced sample was peripheral blood, obtained before any cancer treatment. These receptors were collected from a male donor at least 60 years old with stage III lung adenocarcinoma.

The genes are TRBV2 and TRBJ2-7, with D possibly TRBD2 on 6 matching bases. The CDR3 contains 13 residues. The V end lost 7 bases, the J end lost 0 bases, and 10 bases lay between the germline ends. Germline CDR1 SNHLY, CDR2 FYNNEI. CDR3 protein: CASTRGSSYEQYF. In DNA, the CDR3 is TGTGCCAGCACCCGGGGGAGCTCCTACGAGCAGTACTTC. Drawing the rest from reference TRBV2 and TRBJ2-7, the complete variable domain is EPEVTQTPSHQVTQMGQEVILRCVPISNHLYFYWYRQILGQKVEFLVSFYNNEISEKSEIFDDQFSVERPDGSNFTLKIRSTKLEDSAMYFCASTRGSSYEQYFGPGTRLTVT.

The chain joins TRBV11-3 to TRBJ1-1, with D possibly matching TRBD1 (5 bases). Germline loops: CDR1 SGHNT, CDR2 YENEEA. This CDR3 region has 14 residues. Trimming took 2 bases from V and 5 from J, leaving 12 bases between them. CDR3 sequence (DNA): TGTGCCAGCAGCTTATCAGGGTTAAGGACTGAAGCTTTCTTT. It translates to CASSLSGLRTEAFF.

The V and J genes are TRBV5-4 and TRBJ2-3; no reliable D call. Trimming pared 6 bases from V and 1 base from J, leaving 15 bases between. Per the germline V gene, CDR1 is SGHNT and CDR2 is YYREEE (reference sequence). This CDR3 comprises 15 residues. The CDR3, as DNA: TGTGCCAGCACCCAAATCCCTGGCCGCACAGATACGCAGTATTTT. Protein sequence: CASTQIPGRTDTQYF.

The genes are TRBV7-8 and TRBJ1-2; a weak D match, TRBD1 (6 bases). V was shortened by 2 bases and J by 8 bases, with 12 bases between the two germline ends. Germline CDR1 and CDR2: SGHVS and FQNEAQ. This CDR3 is 13 amino acids long. CDR3 residues: CASSLTQGGGYTF. Written as DNA, the CDR3 is TGTGCCAGCAGCTTAACACAGGGTGGGGGCTACACCTTC.

This clone was recorded a few times. This chain links TRBV6-5 with TRBJ2-3; D remains unclear. This CDR3 spans 14 amino acids. The V gene lost 0 bases and the J gene lost 4 bases, with 8 bases spanning the gap. CDR1 and CDR2 (germline): MNHEY, SVGAGI. The CDR3 spells CASSYSPSPDTQYF. CDR3 in DNA: TGTGCCAGCAGTTACTCACCGTCACCAGATACGCAGTATTTT.

This chain links TRBV9 with TRBJ1-3; D might be TRBD1 (5 bases). Between the trimmed V and J ends, which lost 3 bases and 0 bases, there was a span of 16 bases. Germline assignment: CDR1 SGDLS and CDR2 YYNGEE. This CDR3 region has 17 residues. CDR3 in amino acids: CASSAAQGARSGNTIYF. The CDR3 DNA sequence: TGTGCCAGCAGCGCGGCTCAAGGGGCCCGCTCTGGAAACACCATATATTTT. The full variable domain, its missing parts supplied by reference TRBV9 and TRBJ1-3, is DSGVTQTPKHLITATGQRVTLRCSPRSGDLSVYWYQQSLDQGLQFLIQYYNGEERAKGNILERFSAQQFPDLHSELNLSSLELGDSALYFCASSAAQGARSGNTIYFGEGSWLTVV.

This clone was recorded once. The chain uses TRBV5-1 and TRBJ2-7, with TRBD1 matching over 9 bases. Germline V gene lookup returns CDR1 SGHRS and CDR2 YFSETQ. V lost 3 bases to trimming and J lost 3 bases; unmatched junction nucleotides: 4. There are 14 residues in the CDR3. CDR3: CASSSQTGGYEQYF. The CDR3 DNA follows: TGCGCCAGCAGCTCGCAGACAGGGGGCTACGAGCAGTACTTC.

This clone is categorized as medium-sized. The genes are TRBV27 and TRBJ2-1; no firm D call. The CDR3 sequence is 13 residues long. CDR1 and CDR2 from the germline V gene are MNHEY and SMNVEV (reference sequence). Trimming removed 8 bases from V and 4 bases from J, with 12 bases in between. The CDR3 sequence is CASAPTGYNEQFF. CDR3 DNA sequence: TGTGCCAGCGCCCCTACGGGTTACAATGAGCAGTTCTTC.

The chain joins TRBV9 to TRBJ2-1; a possible D gene is TRBD2 (7 bases). This CDR3 spans 17 amino acids. Germline V gene data show CDR1 as SGDLS and CDR2 as YYNGEE. V was pared by 4 bases and J by 0 bases, with 17 bases between. The CDR3 DNA sequence: TGTGCCAGCAGCCCCTACGGGGGGCCCAGCTCCTACAATGAGCAGTTCTTC. It codes for CASSPYGGPSSYNEQFF. The entire variable domain, with the rest obtained from reference TRBV9 and TRBJ2-1, is as follows: DSGVTQTPKHLITATGQRVTLRCSPRSGDLSVYWYQQSLDQGLQFLIQYYNGEERAKGNILERFSAQQFPDLHSELNLSSLELGDSALYFCASSPYGGPSSYNEQFFGPGTRLTVL.

This sequence joins TRBV4-2 and TRBJ2-7; 8 bases are a match to TRBD1. After removal of 3 bases from V and 2 bases from J, the junction contained 0 bases not matched to a gene. Per germline, CDR1 LGHNA and CDR2 YNFKEQ. The CDR3 is 13 amino acids. CDR3 amino acids: CASSQDRAYEQYF. The CDR3 DNA follows: TGTGCCAGCAGCCAGGACAGGGCCTACGAGCAGTACTTC.

This rearrangement joins TRBV5-1 to TRBJ2-1; D unresolved. Deletions cut 2 bases from V and 10 bases from J, with 13 bases between. Looked up from germline, CDR1 is SGHRS and CDR2 is YFSETQ. This CDR3 is 13 amino acids long. The CDR3 loop reads CASSLKRLGEQFF. The CDR3 region has the DNA TGCGCCAGCAGCTTAAAAAGGCTCGGGGAGCAGTTCTTC.

The chain combines TRBV29-1 with TRBJ2-7, with D tentatively TRBD1 or TRBD2 (6 bases each). This CDR3 has 12 amino acids. Germline V lookup: CDR1 SQVTM, CDR2 ANQGSEA. V lost 6 bases to trimming and J lost 5 bases, with 14 bases between them. CDR3 region: CSVSTGAHEQYF. The CDR3 DNA sequence: TGCAGCGTGAGCACGGGGGCCCACGAGCAGTACTTC.

V gene TRBV9 combines with J gene TRBJ1-1, with TRBD1 identical over 7 bases. Germline-derived CDR1 and CDR2 are SGDLS and YYNGEE. The CDR3 covers 12 residues. J gave up 9 bases and V 3 bases, and 5 bases lay outside the gene matches. CDR3 bases: TGTGCCAGCAGCGGGGACAGCCTCCAAGCTTTCTTT. It codes for CASSGDSLQAFF.

This clone was observed once. DNA for the CDR3: TGTGCCAGCAGCCCGGGACTAGCAAGAGAGACCCAGTACTTC. This gives the protein CASSPGLARETQYF. The genes are TRBV9 and TRBJ2-5; the match to TRBD2 covers 9 bases. Trimming cost V 4 bases and J 4 bases; bases outside gene matches: 5. The CDR3 loop spans 14 amino acids. CDR1 SGDLS and CDR2 YYNGEE come from the germline V gene.

This sequence joins TRBV6-5 and TRBJ2-5; D gene unclear. Looked up from germline, CDR1 is MNHEY and CDR2 is SVGAGI. The CDR3 runs to 12 residues. V was clipped by 8 bases and J by 7 bases, with 14 bases between them. The CDR3: CASVALSGTQYF. CDR3 bases: TGTGCCAGCGTTGCACTTTCAGGGACCCAGTACTTC.

The chain couples TRBV27 to TRBJ1-1, with D uncertain. The germline V gene has CDR1 MNHEY and CDR2 SMNVEV (reference sequence). V lost 0 bases to trimming and J lost 1 base, with 3 bases between them. The CDR3 runs 13 residues. The CDR3 loop is CASSLSRNTEAFF. CDR3 nucleotide sequence: TGTGCCAGCAGTTTATCGAGGAACACTGAAGCTTTCTTT.

The chain uses TRBV10-3 and TRBJ1-2; 7 bases align to TRBD1. Losses at the gene ends were 6 bases for V and 4 bases for J; bases not matched to a gene: 5. The CDR3 is 13 residues long. Germline lookup yields CDR1 ENHRY and CDR2 SYGVKD. CDR3 loop: CAISQTGTYGYTF. The CDR3 nucleotides are TGTGCCATCAGCCAGACAGGGACCTATGGCTACACCTTC.

The chain couples TRBV15 to TRBJ2-2, with D unresolved. CDR1 LNHNV and CDR2 YYDKDF come from the germline V gene (reference sequence). The CDR3 has 13 residues. The germline V and J ends were trimmed by 5 bases and 7 bases, with 11 bases remaining between them. The CDR3 loop is CATSSPVDGELFF. In nucleotides, the CDR3 is TGTGCCACCAGCTCTCCGGTGGACGGGGAGCTGTTTTTT.

This chain joins TRBV9 and TRBJ2-2; D not resolved. The CDR3 consists of 13 residues. Per the germline V gene, CDR1 is SGDLS and CDR2 is YYNGEE. Trimming took 4 bases from V and 8 from J, leaving 12 bases between them. CDR3 sequence: CASSPRSMGELFF. CDR3 nucleotides: TGTGCCAGCAGCCCTCGGAGTATGGGGGAGCTGTTTTTT.

This chain joins TRBV5-1 and TRBJ2-1; 11 bases are a match to TRBD2. The CDR3 consists of 14 residues. With V trimmed by 4 bases and J by 10 bases, 7 bases remained unmatched. Germline CDR1 SGHRS, CDR2 YFSETQ. CDR3 sequence: CASSPGTSGGEQFF. The CDR3 bases are TGCGCCAGCAGCCCTGGGACTAGCGGTGGAGAGCAGTTCTTC.

J is TRBJ1-6 and V is TRBV19, with D perhaps matching TRBD1 (5 bases). The ends were cut back, 5 bases at V and 11 bases at J, with 10 bases in the middle. The CDR3 loop spans 12 amino acids. Germline-derived CDR1 and CDR2 are LNHDA and SQIVND (reference sequence). CDR3 in amino acids: CASSVTGPPLHF. The CDR3 DNA reads TGTGCCAGTAGTGTCACAGGACCACCCCTCCACTTT. Full variable domain (missing parts from reference TRBV19 and TRBJ1-6): DGGITQSPKYLFRKEGQNVTLSCEQNLNHDAMYWYRQDPGQGLRLIYYSQIVNDFQKGDIAEGYSVSREKKESFPLTVTSAQKNPTAFYLCASSVTGPPLHFGNGTRLTVT.

The chain is built from TRBV5-1 and TRBJ1-4, with D possibly matching TRBD1 (6 bases). CDR1 is SGHRS and CDR2 is YFSETQ in the germline V gene. This CDR3 has 15 residues. Trimming stripped 0 bases from V and 8 bases from J, with 14 bases between. The CDR3 is CASSLEGVPGEKLFF. In DNA form, the CDR3 reads TGCGCCAGCAGCTTGGAGGGGGTCCCAGGCGAAAAACTGTTTTTT.

This chain uses TRBV9 with TRBJ1-1; the D gene is possibly TRBD1 (5 bases). CDR1 is SGDLS, CDR2 YYNGEE, per germline. Trimming left V 0 bases short and J 7 bases short, with 13 bases between. This CDR3 region has 14 residues. The CDR3 DNA reads as TGTGCCAGCAGCGTAGGGACACGGTTAGGTGAAGCTTTCTTT. Translating it yields CASSVGTRLGEAFF.

This chain joins TRBV5-1 and TRBJ2-5, with no clear D. This CDR3 comprises 14 residues. Trimming took 0 bases from V and 3 from J, leaving 9 bases between them. Looked up from germline, CDR1 is SGHRS and CDR2 is YFSETQ. CDR3 DNA sequence: TGCGCCAGCAGCTTGGGGCTGACGGAAGAGACCCAGTACTTC. It is translated as CASSLGLTEETQYF. The full variable domain, with the rest looked up from reference TRBV5-1 and TRBJ2-5, is KAGVTQTPRYLIKTRGQQVTLSCSPISGHRSVSWYQQTPGQGLQFLFEYFSETQRNKGNFPGRFSGRQFSNSRSEMNVSTLELGDSALYLCASSLGLTEETQYFGPGTRLLVL.

The chain uses TRBV7-9 and TRBJ1-2; the D gene is possibly TRBD1 (6 bases). Trimming pared 0 bases from V and 2 bases from J, leaving 10 bases between. This CDR3 region has 15 residues. Germline V gives CDR1 SEHNR, CDR2 FQNEAQ (reference sequence). The CDR3 loop reads CASSLAQGGNYGYTF. CDR3 nucleotide sequence: TGTGCCAGCAGCTTAGCGCAAGGGGGAAACTATGGCTACACCTTC.

The gene calls are TRBV7-2 and TRBJ2-5; possible D gene TRBD1, 5 bases. Germline values: CDR1 SGHTA, CDR2 FQGNSA. The CDR3 loop spans 16 amino acids. Trimming took off 1 base at V and 2 bases at J, with 14 bases between the two ends. The CDR3 DNA reads TGTGCCAGCAGCTTAGTTATTGGGGCAGGGCAAGAGACCCAGTACTTC. This sequence encodes CASSLVIGAGQETQYF. Full variable domain (outside the CDR3, taken from reference TRBV7-2 and TRBJ2-5): GAGVSQSPSNKVTEKGKDVELRCDPISGHTALYWYRQSLGQGLEFLIYFQGNSAPDKSGLPSDRFSAERTGGSVSTLTIQRTQQEDSAVYLCASSLVIGAGQETQYFGPGTRLLVL.

The chain has TRBV4-1 and TRBJ2-3, with 8 bases aligning to TRBD1. The length of the CDR3 is 15 residues. Germline trimming cut 3 bases from V and 3 bases from J; bases unmatched to any gene: 5. In germline, CDR1 is MGHRA, CDR2 YSYEKL. Here the CDR3 reads CASSQVQGDTDTQYF. CDR3 bases: TGCGCCAGCAGCCAGGTACAGGGGGATACAGATACGCAGTATTTT.

The V gene is TRBV5-1, the J gene TRBJ1-1; D unclear. Trimming took 4 bases from V and 5 from J, leaving 15 bases between them. CDR1 is SGHRS, CDR2 YFSETQ, per germline. The CDR3 consists of 14 residues. CDR3 in DNA: TGCGCCAGCAGCAACCCCCGAAAGGGAACTGAAGCTTTCTTT. Translating gives CASSNPRKGTEAFF. The whole variable domain, remainder taken from reference TRBV5-1 and TRBJ1-1, is KAGVTQTPRYLIKTRGQQVTLSCSPISGHRSVSWYQQTPGQGLQFLFEYFSETQRNKGNFPGRFSGRQFSNSRSEMNVSTLELGDSALYLCASSNPRKGTEAFFGQGTRLTVV.

The chain employs TRBV4-3 and TRBJ2-1; unclear D gene. The germline gives CDR1 LGHNA, CDR2 YSLEER. V was trimmed by 4 bases and J by 7 bases, leaving 14 bases between them. This CDR3 is built from 14 residues. The CDR3 DNA reads TGCGCCAGCAGCCTGACGGCACTCTCAAATGAGCAGTTCTTC. This codes for CASSLTALSNEQFF.

Details on this clone: Mismatch with germline at one junction end may stem from a read error. J is TRBJ1-3 and V is TRBV2; weak D call: TRBD1 (5 bases). The CDR3 loop spans 13 amino acids. Germline V gives CDR1 SNHLY, CDR2 FYNNEI. CDR3: CASRLDIGLSLFF. CDR3 nucleotide sequence: TGTGCCAGCAGACTGGACATTGGTTTATCCCTTTTTTTT.

A single count supports this clone. The V and J genes are TRBV2 and TRBJ2-7; 9 bases line up with TRBD1. Per the germline V gene, CDR1 is SNHLY and CDR2 is FYNNEI. With V trimmed by 3 bases and J by 5 bases, 8 bases remained unmatched. CDR3 size: 15 residues. CDR3 amino acids: CASSESTGGLDEQYF. In DNA form, the CDR3 reads TGTGCCAGCAGTGAGTCGACAGGGGGTCTGGACGAGCAGTACTTC.

This sequence joins TRBV7-2 and TRBJ1-2; TRBD1 matches 7 bases. The V gene end was trimmed by 5 bases and the J gene end by 4 bases; junction bases not matched to a gene: 16. Germline lookup yields CDR1 SGHTA and CDR2 FQGNSA. The CDR3 totals 17 residues. The CDR3 spells CASSPFTGGTDFYGYTF. The CDR3 DNA reads as TGTGCCAGCAGCCCATTTACGGGGGGGACAGACTTCTATGGCTACACCTTC.